The source of this T cell receptor beta chain is a study of HIV-infected patients and healthy controls. Study-wide results and caveats: HIV+ repertoires were severely depleted of MAIT alpha-chain CDR3s, unlike healthy controls. Comparisons were complicated because patients and controls had unequal numbers of distinct sequences.

The repertoire came from unfractionated whole blood and reflected all unsorted peripheral T cells. The CDR3 has 16 residues. Germline CDR1 SGHTA, CDR2 FQGNSA. The ends lost 1 base at V and 6 bases at J; junction bases unmatched: 7. Alpha and beta constant-region primers primed reverse transcription of around 500 ng RNA. Each of the alpha and beta chains got its own library through chain-specific third strand synthesis with indices. Each molecule carried a 12-nucleotide identifier made of two joined random hexamers added before amplification. TCRdb itself ran the 5' RACE reads through MiXCR, one entry per CDR3 protein. The sample lists 13,000 or so distinct CDR3 sequences; roughly 11% were seen once. This clonotype was counted between two and nine times. As yet, its antigen is unknown.

Specimen: blood. V usage is TRBV7-2 and J usage is TRBJ2-1, with 9 bases lining up with TRBD2. This clonotype was obtained from an adult in good health. The CDR3 DNA follows: TGTGCCAGCAGCTTAGGACCGGGACTAGCTCTCAATGAGCAGTTCTTC. Translating it yields CASSLGPGLALNEQFF.